These T cell receptor beta chains were read from a single sample in a study of T cell responses to AZD1222 COVID-19 vaccine. Measured with immunoSEQ multiplex PCR; TCRdb has only the in-frame clones, and not every one. The repertoire holds about 100,000 clones, with approximately 90% as singletons. The source material was peripheral blood, sampled on day 0 of AZD1222 vaccination. These receptors were taken from an adult in good health. Each CDR3 is given with its conserved first and last residue. Fields, in order: clone size, D gene, J gene, V gene, CDR3 protein, CDR3 DNA. A D gene is named only where the DNA matches it firmly. Clone size is shown for a subset of rows, as once, few, many or a class of expanded clone.

clone_size: medium-sized; d_call: -; j_call: TRBJ1-2; v_call: TRBV30; cdr3_aa: CAWSFPLTIYGYTF; cdr3_nt: TGTGCCTGGAGTTTCCCGCTCACCATCTATGGCTACACCTTC
clone_size: -; d_call: -; j_call: TRBJ1-1; v_call: TRBV6-5; cdr3_aa: CASILANTEAFF; cdr3_nt: TGTGCCAGCATTCTAGCTAACACTGAAGCTTTCTTT
clone_size: -; d_call: TRBD1; j_call: TRBJ1-4; v_call: TRBV24-1; cdr3_aa: CATSEYRGGSEKLFF; cdr3_nt: TGTGCCACCAGTGAATACAGGGGAGGTAGTGAAAAACTGTTTTTT
clone_size: -; d_call: -; j_call: TRBJ2-4; v_call: TRBV7-9; cdr3_aa: CASSLPVQNIQYF; cdr3_nt: TGTGCCAGCAGCTTACCCGTCCAAAACATTCAGTACTTC
clone_size: once; d_call: -; j_call: TRBJ1-6; v_call: TRBV28; cdr3_aa: CASSQLLGVSPLHF; cdr3_nt: TGTGCCAGCAGTCAACTACTAGGGGTTTCACCCCTCCACTTT
clone_size: -; d_call: -; j_call: TRBJ2-7; v_call: TRBV19; cdr3_aa: CASRATGVYEQYF; cdr3_nt: TGTGCCAGTAGGGCAACGGGGGTTTACGAGCAGTACTTC
clone_size: -; d_call: TRBD2; j_call: TRBJ2-7; v_call: TRBV29-1; cdr3_aa: CSVEDQAGVQYEQYF; cdr3_nt: TGCAGCGTTGAAGATCAGGCGGGAGTTCAGTACGAGCAGTACTTC
clone_size: few; d_call: -; j_call: TRBJ1-6; v_call: TRBV27; cdr3_aa: CASSSLGPPLHF; cdr3_nt: TGTGCCAGCAGTTCCCTGGGGCCACCCCTCCACTTT
clone_size: -; d_call: -; j_call: TRBJ1-5; v_call: TRBV18; cdr3_aa: CASSDGRDQPQHF; cdr3_nt: TGTGCCAGCTCTGATGGTCGGGATCAGCCCCAGCATTTT
clone_size: -; d_call: TRBD2; j_call: TRBJ2-1; v_call: TRBV11-2; cdr3_aa: CASSFGLAGGPKQFF; cdr3_nt: TGTGCCAGCAGCTTCGGACTAGCGGGGGGGCCTAAGCAGTTCTTC
clone_size: once; d_call: -; j_call: TRBJ1-1; v_call: TRBV9; cdr3_aa: CASSVRPGNTEAFF; cdr3_nt: TGTGCCAGCAGCGTACGACCGGGGAACACTGAAGCTTTCTTT
clone_size: -; d_call: -; j_call: TRBJ2-7; v_call: TRBV19; cdr3_aa: CASFRYEQYF; cdr3_nt: TGTGCCAGTTTCAGGTACGAGCAGTACTTC
clone_size: -; d_call: TRBD2; j_call: TRBJ2-7; v_call: TRBV18; cdr3_aa: CASSPGAGAYEQYF; cdr3_nt: TGTGCCAGCTCACCAGGAGCGGGAGCGTACGAGCAGTACTTC
clone_size: -; d_call: TRBD2; j_call: TRBJ2-1; v_call: TRBV7-9; cdr3_aa: CASSLVGLAVSSYNEQFF; cdr3_nt: TGTGCCAGCAGCTTAGTGGGACTAGCGGTTAGCTCCTACAATGAGCAGTTCTTC
clone_size: once; d_call: TRBD2; j_call: TRBJ2-5; v_call: TRBV2; cdr3_aa: CASSEALGTSGRKGETQYF; cdr3_nt: TGTGCCAGCAGTGAAGCGCTCGGAACTAGCGGGAGGAAAGGCGAGACCCAGTACTTC
clone_size: -; d_call: -; j_call: TRBJ2-7; v_call: TRBV7-3; cdr3_aa: CASSLFPGMYEQYF; cdr3_nt: TGTGCCAGCAGCTTATTCCCTGGAATGTACGAGCAGTACTTC
clone_size: -; d_call: -; j_call: TRBJ2-3; v_call: TRBV5-5; cdr3_aa: CASSLAGTDTQYF; cdr3_nt: TGTGCCAGCAGCTTGGCGGGCACAGATACGCAGTATTTT
clone_size: -; d_call: -; j_call: TRBJ1-5; v_call: TRBV6-2/TRBV6-3; cdr3_aa: CASSNGQPQHF; cdr3_nt: TGTGCCAGCAGTAACGGACAGCCCCAGCATTTT
clone_size: -; d_call: -; j_call: TRBJ1-1; v_call: TRBV5-1; cdr3_aa: CASSLEVDTEAFF; cdr3_nt: TGCGCCAGCAGCTTGGAGGTTGACACTGAAGCTTTCTTT
clone_size: -; d_call: TRBD2; j_call: TRBJ2-1; v_call: TRBV3-1/TRBV3-2; cdr3_aa: CASSSHLVSGGAEYNEQFF; cdr3_nt: TGTGCCAGCAGCTCTCACCTCGTGAGCGGGGGGGCGGAGTACAATGAGCAGTTCTTC
clone_size: -; d_call: -; j_call: TRBJ2-7; v_call: TRBV6-2/TRBV6-3; cdr3_aa: CASSYSGRTYEQYF; cdr3_nt: TGTGCCAGCAGTTACTCAGGCAGAACCTACGAGCAGTACTTC
clone_size: -; d_call: TRBD1; j_call: TRBJ2-1; v_call: TRBV4-3; cdr3_aa: CASSQNPGQGVGEQFF; cdr3_nt: TGCGCCAGCAGCCAGAACCCGGGACAGGGAGTTGGTGAGCAGTTCTTC
clone_size: -; d_call: -; j_call: TRBJ1-3; v_call: TRBV7-9; cdr3_aa: CASKQREYSGNTIYF; cdr3_nt: TGTGCCAGCAAACAAAGGGAATACTCTGGAAACACCATATATTTT
clone_size: -; d_call: -; j_call: TRBJ1-5; v_call: TRBV10-3; cdr3_aa: CAIREGDGNQPQHF; cdr3_nt: TGTGCCATCAGGGAAGGGGACGGCAATCAGCCCCAGCATTTT